The 20 T cell receptor beta chains below all came from one sample that was sequenced in a study of chemoradiotherapy in HPV16-positive cancers. Method: immunoSEQ multiplex PCR; TCRdb's copy keeps in-frame clones and lacks some. Of around 25,000 clones in the sample, around nine tenths are singletons; the top ten hold 20% to 25%. Sequences were derived from blood, sampled from a patient who underwent chemoradiotherapy. The receptors come from a human donor with HPV-associated anogenital cancer.

The chain has TRBV27 and TRBJ2-3; perhaps D is TRBD1 or TRBD2 (6 bases each). V was pared by 8 bases and J by 5 bases, with 20 bases between. This CDR3 is built from 15 residues. Germline CDR1 MNHEY, CDR2 SMNVEV (reference sequence). CDR3 nucleotide sequence: TGTGCCAGCCGACCCATTGGGGGGCGGGGAGATACGCAGTATTTT. The encoded protein is CASRPIGGRGDTQYF.

The chain couples TRBV10-2 to TRBJ2-5, with 7 bases identical to TRBD1. This CDR3 is 14 amino acids long. The J segment lost 5 bases and the V segment lost 6 bases, leaving 9 bases of the junction unmatched. CDR1 is WSHSY, CDR2 SAAADI, per germline. CDR3 in amino acids: CASSRTGEWETQYF. DNA for the CDR3: TGCGCCAGCAGCCGTACAGGGGAATGGGAGACCCAGTACTTC.

The V gene is TRBV2, the J gene TRBJ2-7, with 10 bases lining up with TRBD1. The CDR3 runs 15 residues. The V and J ends lost 4 bases and 2 bases, in that order; junction bases with no gene match: 5. Germline V gene data show CDR1 as SNHLY and CDR2 as FYNNEI. The CDR3 bases are TGTGCCAGCAGTGTTGGGGACAGGGGCCCCTACGAGCAGTACTTC. It encodes CASSVGDRGPYEQYF.

The J gene is TRBJ1-5, the V gene TRBV28; 7 bases fit TRBD1. Per germline, CDR1 MDHEN and CDR2 SYDVKM. The CDR3 is made up of 15 amino acids. After removal of 4 bases from V and 7 bases from J, the junction contained 10 bases not matched to a gene. Here the CDR3 DNA reads TGTGCCAGCAGTTACCACAGGGGAGGGGGACAGCCCCAGCATTTT. Protein: CASSYHRGGGQPQHF.

The chain is built from TRBV11-2 and TRBJ2-1, with 9 bases aligning to TRBD2. V trimming: 1 base; J trimming: 6 bases; junction bases outside the gene matches: 4. The CDR3 runs 15 residues. Germline assignment: CDR1 SGHAT and CDR2 FQNNGV. CDR3 bases: TGTGCCAGCAGCTTAGTGAGGACTAGCGTCAATGAGCAGTTCTTC. This sequence encodes CASSLVRTSVNEQFF.

The chain is built from TRBV29-1 and TRBJ2-7; 8 positions match TRBD1. The V and J ends lost 4 bases and 3 bases, in that order; junction bases with no gene match: 11. There are 15 residues in the CDR3. CDR1 SQVTM and CDR2 ANQGSEA come from the germline V gene. This CDR3 reads CSVASGQGKVYEQYF. The DNA of the CDR3 is TGCAGCGTTGCTTCCGGACAGGGAAAGGTCTACGAGCAGTACTTC.

This clone was detected only a few times. The chain links TRBV6-5 to TRBJ2-1; the match to TRBD2 covers 12 bases. There are 15 residues in the CDR3. The V gene end was trimmed by 6 bases and the J gene end by 5 bases; junction bases not matched to a gene: 5. CDR1 and CDR2 from the germline V gene are MNHEY and SVGAGI. The CDR3 DNA reads as TGTGCCAGCAGCCTGACTAGCGGGGGCAACAATGAGCAGTTCTTC. The encoded protein is CASSLTSGGNNEQFF.

V is TRBV7-2 and J is TRBJ1-1, with 9 bases fitting TRBD1. V lost 8 bases to trimming and J lost 10 bases; unmatched junction nucleotides: 8. The CDR3 is 12 amino acids. From germline, CDR1 is SGHTA and CDR2 FQGNSA. The CDR3 DNA reads as TGTGCCAGCGCCCGGGACAGGGAAGCAGCTTTCTTT. The encoded protein is CASARDREAAFF.

This rearrangement joins TRBV6-5 to TRBJ2-2; D is unresolved. The germline V gene has CDR1 MNHEY and CDR2 SVGAGI. V shed 0 bases and J shed 3 bases, with 8 bases lying between them. The CDR3 has 15 amino acids. CDR3 sequence: CASSYSTRYTGELFF. The CDR3 nucleotides read TGTGCCAGCAGTTACTCGACCCGCTACACCGGGGAGCTGTTTTTT.

This chain joins TRBV5-1 and TRBJ1-6, with a weak D call TRBD1 (5 bases). CDR1 and CDR2 from the germline V gene are SGHRS and YFSETQ. Trimming took off 7 bases at V and 0 bases at J, with 14 bases between the two ends. CDR3 length: 16 amino acids. CDR3 region: CASGPGGSSYNSPLHF. The CDR3 bases are TGCGCCAGCGGACCCGGGGGTAGCTCCTATAATTCACCCCTCCACTTT.

This clone was recorded only once. The chain couples TRBV7-8 to TRBJ2-7; the D call may be TRBD1 or TRBD2 (5 bases each). The CDR3 is 14 amino acids. V was cut by 5 bases and J by 2 bases, with 13 bases left in between. Germline assignment: CDR1 SGHVS and CDR2 FQNEAQ. The CDR3 protein is CASSRSGQAYEQYF. For the CDR3, the DNA is TGTGCCAGCAGCAGGTCGGGGCAAGCCTACGAGCAGTACTTC.

The chain carries TRBV7-2 and TRBJ2-2, with a weak D call TRBD1 (6 bases). Between the trimmed V and J ends, which lost 3 bases and 5 bases, there was a span of 13 bases. The CDR3 is made up of 15 amino acids. The V gene's germline CDR1 is SGHTA and CDR2 FQGNSA. CDR3 in DNA: TGTGCCAGCAGCTTTTCATCAGGGGTAACCGGGGAGCTGTTTTTT. As protein: CASSFSSGVTGELFF.

The rearrangement joins TRBV5-1 to TRBJ2-7; 8 bases match TRBD1. Germline CDR1 is SGHRS and CDR2 is YFSETQ. V trimming: 4 bases; J trimming: 3 bases; junction bases outside the gene matches: 9. The CDR3 has 15 residues. The DNA of the CDR3 is TGCGCCAGCAGCCGCACCGACAGGGGTGGCTACGAGCAGTACTTC. Residues: CASSRTDRGGYEQYF. Filled out from reference TRBV5-1 and TRBJ2-7, the complete variable domain reads KAGVTQTPRYLIKTRGQQVTLSCSPISGHRSVSWYQQTPGQGLQFLFEYFSETQRNKGNFPGRFSGRQFSNSRSEMNVSTLELGDSALYLCASSRTDRGGYEQYFGPGTRLTVT.

This rearrangement joins TRBV5-4 to TRBJ2-2, with a weak D call TRBD2 (7 bases). The CDR3 length is 14 residues. The V end was cut by 4 bases, the J end by 3 bases, with 10 bases between. Germline loops: CDR1 SGHNT, CDR2 YYREEE (reference sequence). CDR3 amino acids: CASSPGGYTGELFF. The CDR3 nucleotides are TGTGCCAGCAGCCCGGGGGGCTACACCGGGGAGCTGTTTTTT. The full variable domain, in which reference TRBV5-4 and TRBJ2-2 provide the parts outside the CDR3, is ETGVTQSPTHLIKTRGQQVTLRCSSQSGHNTVSWYQQALGQGPQFIFQYYREEENGRGNFPPRFSGLQFPNYSSELNVNALELDDSALYLCASSPGGYTGELFFGEGSRLTVL.

This clone was counted between two and nine times. The chain employs TRBV5-1 and TRBJ2-1; D not resolved. Looked up from germline, CDR1 is SGHRS and CDR2 is YFSETQ. The ends were cut back, 0 bases at V and 14 bases at J, with 15 bases in the middle. The CDR3 covers 13 residues. In DNA form, the CDR3 reads TGCGCCAGCAGCTTGGAAGGTGGACGGTTCGAGTTCTTC. Protein sequence: CASSLEGGRFEFF. Filled out from reference TRBV5-1 and TRBJ2-1, the complete variable domain reads KAGVTQTPRYLIKTRGQQVTLSCSPISGHRSVSWYQQTPGQGLQFLFEYFSETQRNKGNFPGRFSGRQFSNSRSEMNVSTLELGDSALYLCASSLEGGRFEFFGPGTRLTVL.

J is TRBJ2-3 and V is TRBV19; D may be TRBD2 (6 bases). CDR1 is LNHDA, CDR2 SQIVND, per germline (reference sequence). The CDR3 consists of 16 residues. The germline V and J ends were trimmed by 0 bases and 3 bases, with 13 bases remaining between them. The CDR3 is CASSIDPEGGTDTQYF. The CDR3 DNA sequence: TGTGCCAGTAGTATAGATCCAGAGGGAGGAACAGATACGCAGTATTTT.

The chain uses TRBV5-4 and TRBJ2-1; 7 bases agree with TRBD1. This CDR3 has 14 amino acids. V gave up 2 bases and J gave up 6 bases; unmatched junction bases: 5. Germline V gene lookup returns CDR1 SGHNT and CDR2 YYREEE (reference sequence). The CDR3 reads CASSLPRDSNEQFF. CDR3 nucleotides: TGTGCCAGCAGCTTACCAAGGGACAGCAATGAGCAGTTCTTC.

This chain uses TRBV5-8 with TRBJ2-5; weak D call: TRBD2 (6 bases). Germline V CDR1 and CDR2: SGHTS, YDEGEE. CDR3 length: 19 residues. The ends were cut back, 3 bases at V and 0 bases at J, with 24 bases in the middle. The CDR3 DNA reads TGTGCCAGCAGCTCATGGCACGGGACTCTAAGGGACTACCAAGAGACCCAGTACTTC. This encodes CASSSWHGTLRDYQETQYF. Based on the CDR3 plus reference TRBV5-8 and TRBJ2-5, the full variable domain is EAGVTQSPTHLIKTRGQQATLRCSPISGHTSVYWYQQALGLGLQFLLWYDEGEERNRGNFPPRFSGRQFPNYSSELNVNALELEDSALYLCASSSWHGTLRDYQETQYFGPGTRLLVL.

The chain combines TRBV9 with TRBJ2-7; TRBD2 agrees at 8 bases. Germline V gene sequence: CDR1 SGDLS, CDR2 YYNGEE. This CDR3 has 16 residues. Trimming cost V 0 bases and J 2 bases; bases outside gene matches: 7. This CDR3 reads CASSVGGRGVPYEQYF. CDR3 sequence (DNA): TGTGCCAGCAGCGTAGGTGGGCGGGGGGTACCCTACGAGCAGTACTTC. Full variable domain (rest looked up from reference TRBV9 and TRBJ2-7): DSGVTQTPKHLITATGQRVTLRCSPRSGDLSVYWYQQSLDQGLQFLIQYYNGEERAKGNILERFSAQQFPDLHSELNLSSLELGDSALYFCASSVGGRGVPYEQYFGPGTRLTVT.

The chain is built from TRBV20-1 and TRBJ1-1, with D unclear. V lost 7 bases and J 5 bases, leaving 8 bases between the germline ends. The CDR3 contains 10 residues. The germline CDR1 and CDR2 sequences are DFQATT and SNEGSKA (reference sequence). CDR3: CSVLGTEAFF. In DNA, the CDR3 is TGCAGTGTGCTGGGTACTGAAGCTTTCTTT.